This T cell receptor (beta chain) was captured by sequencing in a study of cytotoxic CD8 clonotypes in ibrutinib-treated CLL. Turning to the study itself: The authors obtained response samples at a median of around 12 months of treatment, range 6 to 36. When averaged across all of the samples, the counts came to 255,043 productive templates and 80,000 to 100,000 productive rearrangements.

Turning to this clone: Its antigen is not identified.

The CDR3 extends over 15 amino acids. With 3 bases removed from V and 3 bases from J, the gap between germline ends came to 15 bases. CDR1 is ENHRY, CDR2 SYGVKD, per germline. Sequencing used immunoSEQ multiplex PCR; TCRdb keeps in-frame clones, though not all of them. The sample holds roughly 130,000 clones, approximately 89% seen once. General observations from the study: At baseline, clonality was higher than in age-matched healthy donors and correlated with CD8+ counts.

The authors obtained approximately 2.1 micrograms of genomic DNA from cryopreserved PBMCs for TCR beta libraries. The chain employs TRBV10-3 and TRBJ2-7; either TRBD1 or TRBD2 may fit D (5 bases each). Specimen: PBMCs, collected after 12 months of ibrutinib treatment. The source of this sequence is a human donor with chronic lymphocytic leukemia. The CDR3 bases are TGTGCCATCAGTGACCCGGGGCTGAGAATCTACGAGCAGTACTTC. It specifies CAISDPGLRIYEQYF.